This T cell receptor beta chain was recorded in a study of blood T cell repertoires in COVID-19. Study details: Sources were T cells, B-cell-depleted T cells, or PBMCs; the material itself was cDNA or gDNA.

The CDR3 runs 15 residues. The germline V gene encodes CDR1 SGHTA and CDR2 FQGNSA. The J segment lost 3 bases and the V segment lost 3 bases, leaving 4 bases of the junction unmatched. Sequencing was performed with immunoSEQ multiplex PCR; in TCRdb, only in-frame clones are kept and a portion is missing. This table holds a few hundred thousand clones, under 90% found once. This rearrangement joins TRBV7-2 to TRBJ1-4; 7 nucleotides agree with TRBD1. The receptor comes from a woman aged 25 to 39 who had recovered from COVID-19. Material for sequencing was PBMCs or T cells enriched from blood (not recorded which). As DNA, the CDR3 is TGTGCCAGCAGCTTTCAAGGGGGCCCTAATGAAAAACTGTTTTTT. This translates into CASSFQGGPNEKLFF.